This T cell receptor beta chain was obtained from a study of regulatory T cells in long-lasting Graves disease. Overall study: Antithyroid drugs had been taken under 3 months by newly diagnosed Graves' patients.

Assembly of TCR beta libraries relied on iRepertoire HTBI primers together with Arm-PCR of CDR3 regions. TCRdb passed the multiplex PCR reads through MiXCR, listing each CDR3 protein once. The sample lists about 470,000 distinct CDR3 sequences, 15% to 20% occurring once. Time point meaning: newly diagnosed GD, antithyroid drugs for less than 3 months. The TCR library was made from RNA extracted from PBMCs. The CDR3 extends over 13 amino acids. Trimming shortened V by 3 bases and J by 6 bases, and 10 bases separated the two germline ends. This clonotype was seen many times. These data are also associated with another study on T cells in Graves' hyperthyroidism and ophthalmopathy. That report adds: Patients with ophthalmopathy were separated from those with stable hyperthyroidism by a 13 V-J model.

The chain employs TRBV12-3 or TRBV12-4 and TRBJ2-3; D gene ambiguous. Sample: peripheral blood mononuclear cells (PBMCs), taken at new diagnosis, from a patient treated with antithyroid drugs. This TCR was recovered from a man between 35 and 55 years old with Graves disease. CDR3 coding DNA: TGTGCCAGCAGTTTCCGTAGTTTGGATACGCAGTATTTT. Residues: CASSFRSLDTQYF.